Below, 26 T cell receptor beta chains from the same sample are listed, as sequenced in a study of blood T cell repertoires in COVID-19 (dated by TCRdb to 2020 to 2022). Library preparation was by the immunoSEQ multiplex PCR assay. TCRdb mirrors the immuneACCESS table, restricted to in-frame sequences. Some clones are absent from its copies; in checked studies, under half trace to an unresolved V gene, and the reason for the others is unknown. The table for this sample lists about 93,000 clones; roughly 90% of them were counted only once. The ten largest clones capture less than 2% of the sample. The sequenced sample consisted of peripheral blood. The origin of the receptors is a human donor with active COVID-19. The donor label of this sample is uncertain.

This sequence joins TRBV27 and TRBJ2-7, with 9 nucleotides matching TRBD1. V lost 4 bases, J lost 6 bases, and 10 bases stayed unmatched. The germline CDR1 and CDR2 sequences are MNHEY and SMNVEV (reference sequence). The CDR3 extends over 15 amino acids. DNA for the CDR3: TGTGCCAGCAGTTCAAGGGACAGGGTATTTGGCGAGCAGTACTTC. Encoded protein: CASSSRDRVFGEQYF.

This sequence joins TRBV7-8 and TRBJ2-2, with D perhaps TRBD2 (5 bases). Germline CDR1 SGHVS, CDR2 FQNEAQ. V was shortened by 3 bases and J by 6 bases, with 8 bases between the two germline ends. The CDR3 length is 13 residues. CDR3: CASSFRGPGELFF. The CDR3 DNA sequence: TGTGCCAGCAGCTTTCGGGGTCCCGGGGAGCTGTTTTTT. The complete variable domain, with remaining parts taken from reference TRBV7-8 and TRBJ2-2, reads GAGVSQSPRYKVAKRGQDVALRCDPISGHVSLFWYQQALGQGPEFLTYFQNEAQLDKSGLPSDRFFAERPEGSVSTLKIQRTQQEDSAVYLCASSFRGPGELFFGEGSRLTVL.

The chain is built from TRBV6-5 and TRBJ2-3; D not resolved. Looked up from germline, CDR1 is MNHEY and CDR2 is SVGAGI. The CDR3 covers 16 residues. Between the trimmed V and J ends, which lost 0 bases and 2 bases, there was a span of 12 bases. This CDR3 reads CASSYSRQVLTDTQYF. The CDR3 nucleotides are TGTGCCAGCAGTTACTCCCGACAAGTCCTCACAGATACGCAGTATTTT.

V gene TRBV19 combines with J gene TRBJ2-7, with TRBD2 as a possible D gene (7 bases). Trimming left V 6 bases short and J 4 bases short, with 10 bases between. In germline, CDR1 is LNHDA, CDR2 SQIVND (reference sequence). The CDR3 is 12 residues long. The CDR3 DNA sequence: TGTGCCAGTAGCCGGGGGGCTTACGAGCAGTACTTC. Translated: CASSRGAYEQYF.

This chain links TRBV7-6 with TRBJ2-2, with 10 bases matching TRBD1. The junction had 3 bases not matched to a gene; V was cut back by 5 bases and J by 0 bases. The CDR3 spans 16 residues. Germline lookup yields CDR1 SGHVS and CDR2 FNYEAQ. Here the CDR3 DNA reads TGTGCCAGCAGCCGGGGACAGGGGACGAACACCGGGGAGCTGTTTTTT. Amino acids: CASSRGQGTNTGELFF.

J is TRBJ2-3 and V is TRBV5-4, with 9 nucleotides matching TRBD2. The CDR3 has 16 residues. Per the germline V gene, CDR1 is SGHNT and CDR2 is YYREEE (reference sequence). The J segment lost 0 bases and the V segment lost 0 bases, leaving 2 bases of the junction unmatched. The CDR3 loop is CASSLELAGSTDTQYF. In DNA, the CDR3 is TGTGCCAGCAGCTTGGAACTAGCGGGTAGCACAGATACGCAGTATTTT.

The V gene is TRBV19, the J gene TRBJ1-1; 9 positions agree with TRBD1. V lost 7 bases to trimming and J lost 0 bases; unmatched junction nucleotides: 6. The germline CDR1 and CDR2 sequences are LNHDA and SQIVND (reference sequence). This CDR3 spans 15 amino acids. The CDR3 bases are TGTGCCAGTAAACAGGGGGCGAGAATGAACACTGAAGCTTTCTTT. It codes for CASKQGARMNTEAFF.

This chain connects TRBV4-2 to TRBJ1-1, with TRBD1 matching 10 bases. The germline CDR1 and CDR2 sequences are LGHNA and YNFKEQ. Trimming removed 2 bases from V and 6 bases from J; junction bases left unmatched: 6. The CDR3 totals 15 residues. DNA for the CDR3: TGTGCCAGCAGCCAACCCGGGACAGGGGTATCTGAAGCTTTCTTT. Residues: CASSQPGTGVSEAFF.

This sequence joins TRBV7-3 and TRBJ2-2, with TRBD1 matching over 7 bases. Germline trimming cut 0 bases from V and 0 bases from J; bases unmatched to any gene: 10. The CDR3 is made up of 19 amino acids. CDR1 is SGHTA, CDR2 FQGTGA, per germline. CDR3 sequence (DNA): TGTGCCAGCAGCTTAACCCCCCAAGGACAGGCCGCGAACACCGGGGAGCTGTTTTTT. This gives the protein CASSLTPQGQAANTGELFF.

The sample holds one count of this clone. The chain is built from TRBV6-6 and TRBJ1-3, with no clear D. V dropped 4 bases and J dropped 4 bases, with 5 bases sitting between them. Per the germline V gene, CDR1 is MNHNY and CDR2 is SVGAGI (reference sequence). CDR3 length equals 12 residues. Written as DNA, the CDR3 is TGTGCCAGCAGTTTACAGGGAAACACCATATATTTT. It is translated as CASSLQGNTIYF.

The V call is TRBV28, the J call TRBJ2-7, with TRBD1 identical over 7 bases. The length of the CDR3 is 16 residues. The germline V gene has CDR1 MDHEN and CDR2 SYDVKM. The ends lost 5 bases at V and 3 bases at J; junction bases unmatched: 13. CDR3 protein: CASSNHRGGGYYEQYF. DNA for the CDR3: TGTGCCAGCAGTAATCACAGGGGTGGCGGCTACTACGAGCAGTACTTC.

The chain links TRBV10-3 to TRBJ1-2; no firm D call. CDR1 and CDR2 (germline): ENHRY, SYGVKD. The CDR3 totals 16 residues. The ends were cut back, 4 bases at V and 3 bases at J, with 18 bases in the middle. As DNA, the CDR3 is TGTGCCATCAGTGCCGCGCCGTCCTATGGTTACTATGGCTACACCTTC. Protein: CAISAAPSYGYYGYTF.

The chain links TRBV11-2 to TRBJ1-3; no definite D call. In germline, CDR1 is SGHAT, CDR2 FQNNGV. The V and J ends lost 4 bases and 9 bases respectively, with 10 bases between them. The CDR3 loop spans 12 amino acids. CDR3: CASSSRLSTIYF. The CDR3 coding sequence is TGTGCCAGCAGCTCCCGACTGAGCACCATATATTTT.

The chain links TRBV25-1 to TRBJ2-7; 8 positions match TRBD1. This CDR3 comprises 15 residues. J was trimmed by 2 bases and V by 7 bases; bases with no gene match: 10. Germline CDR1 is MGHDK and CDR2 is SYGVNS. The chain's CDR3 is CASTPTGQAAYEQYF. As DNA, the CDR3 is TGTGCCAGCACCCCTACGGGACAGGCCGCCTACGAGCAGTACTTC.

The chain employs TRBV28 and TRBJ1-2; no clear D gene. CDR3 length equals 12 residues. V was shortened by 6 bases and J by 7 bases, with 12 bases between the two germline ends. Germline values: CDR1 MDHEN, CDR2 SYDVKM. CDR3 residues: CASRSSGLGYTF. CDR3 nucleotide sequence: TGTGCCAGCAGGTCCTCGGGTCTTGGCTACACCTTC.

This clone was found a few times. The chain uses TRBV7-9 and TRBJ1-6, with no clear D. From germline, CDR1 is SEHNR and CDR2 FQNEAQ (reference sequence). CDR3 length: 14 amino acids. V was trimmed by 6 bases and J by 4 bases, leaving 10 bases between them. The CDR3 sequence is CASSGDGYNSPLHF. The CDR3 DNA reads as TGTGCCAGCAGTGGAGACGGATATAATTCACCCCTCCACTTT.

The V call is TRBV7-2, the J call TRBJ1-1; TRBD1 agrees at 8 bases. The CDR3 loop spans 18 amino acids. CDR1 and CDR2 (germline): SGHTA, FQGNSA. The V gene end was trimmed by 4 bases and the J gene end by 0 bases; junction bases not matched to a gene: 13. The CDR3: CASSSNSQGAIMNTEAFF. CDR3 in DNA: TGTGCCAGCAGCTCCAACTCCCAGGGGGCGATTATGAACACTGAAGCTTTCTTT.

V and J are TRBV11-3 and TRBJ2-3; the D is unclear. V was pared by 0 bases and J by 2 bases, with 3 bases between. The CDR3 length is 13 residues. CDR1 is SGHNT and CDR2 is YENEEA in the germline V gene. The CDR3 loop is CASSLDLTDTQYF. CDR3 in DNA: TGTGCCAGCAGCTTAGATCTCACAGATACGCAGTATTTT.

V gene TRBV4-3 combines with J gene TRBJ2-6; 9 nucleotides match TRBD2. There are 18 residues in the CDR3. CDR1 is LGHNA and CDR2 is YSLEER in the germline V gene. With 4 bases clipped from V and 0 bases from J, the junction kept 7 bases outside the gene matches. The CDR3 DNA reads as TGCGCCAGCAGCCCGGGACTAGCTGGCAGCTCTGGGGCCAACGTCCTGACTTTC. It yields the protein CASSPGLAGSSGANVLTF.

This clone was counted once. The rearrangement joins TRBV19 to TRBJ1-4; D gene unclear. Trimming shortened V by 1 base and J by 6 bases, and 6 bases separated the two germline ends. Germline CDR1 LNHDA, CDR2 SQIVND (reference sequence). The CDR3 extends over 13 amino acids. The CDR3 coding sequence is TGTGCCAGTAGTATAGTACTCGATGAAAAACTGTTTTTT. It yields the protein CASSIVLDEKLFF.

This clone has just a few counts. J is TRBJ2-2 and V is TRBV19; the match to TRBD2 covers 9 bases. The CDR3 runs to 14 residues. Germline V gene sequence: CDR1 LNHDA, CDR2 SQIVND (reference sequence). Trimming took 6 bases from V and 3 from J; bases not matched to a gene: 2. CDR3 loop: CASRVAGDTGELFF. The DNA of the CDR3 is TGTGCCAGTAGGGTAGCGGGGGACACCGGGGAGCTGTTTTTT.

The rearrangement uses TRBV5-6 and TRBJ1-1; 8 bases fit TRBD1. V shed 1 base, J shed 7 bases, and the junction held 3 bases outside the gene matches. The CDR3 loop spans 13 amino acids. From germline, CDR1 is SGHDT and CDR2 YYEEEE. This CDR3 is CASSLQGAVEAFF. DNA of the CDR3: TGTGCCAGCAGCTTGCAGGGGGCAGTTGAAGCTTTCTTT.

The chain links TRBV12-5 to TRBJ2-1; the D gene is possibly TRBD1 (6 bases). V was cut by 6 bases and J by 9 bases, with 15 bases left in between. This CDR3 contains 13 residues. Germline assignment: CDR1 LGHNT and CDR2 FRNRAP. The CDR3: CASGRPQGGEQFF. The DNA for the CDR3 is TGTGCTAGTGGCCGCCCACAGGGTGGTGAGCAGTTCTTC.

The chain couples TRBV2 to TRBJ1-2; a possible D gene is TRBD1 (6 bases). Trimming took 5 bases from V and 4 from J, leaving 8 bases between them. Germline loops: CDR1 SNHLY, CDR2 FYNNEI. The CDR3 runs 12 residues. The CDR3 protein is CASSRTVYGYTF. CDR3 nucleotides: TGTGCCAGCAGTAGGACAGTCTATGGCTACACCTTC.

The CDR3 DNA follows: TGTGCCAGTAGTATATTCGTGAACACTGAAGCTTTCTTT. This sequence encodes CASSIFVNTEAFF. The chain has TRBV19 and TRBJ1-1; D is ambiguous. Germline values: CDR1 LNHDA, CDR2 SQIVND (reference sequence). CDR3 length equals 13 residues. The ends were cut back, 2 bases at V and 0 bases at J, with 4 bases in the middle.

The V gene is TRBV10-1, the J gene TRBJ2-5, with D perhaps matching TRBD1 (5 bases). Trimming stripped 0 bases from V and 1 base from J, with 9 bases between. The CDR3 spans 15 residues. CDR1 and CDR2 from the germline V gene are WNHNN and SYGVQD (reference sequence). The CDR3 loop is CASSESSGFQETQYF. The CDR3 region has the DNA TGCGCCAGCAGTGAGTCGTCAGGGTTCCAAGAGACCCAGTACTTC.